This T cell receptor beta chain was obtained from a study of CD8 T cells in ankylosing spondylitis. Study-level points and caveats: Researchers reportedly found disease-linked clones significantly enriched in matched ankylosing spondylitis synovial fluid. Within ankylosing spondylitis blood, a TCR beta motif made up of seven to nine highly homologous variants appeared to be characteristic.

With 5 bases removed from V and 3 bases from J, the gap between germline ends came to 12 bases. The V gene's germline CDR1 is SGHRS and CDR2 YFSETQ. This CDR3 has 14 residues. TCRdb passed the 5' RACE reads through MiXCR, listing each CDR3 protein once. This table holds around 480,000 distinct CDR3 sequences, roughly 18% found once. In this sample, this clonotype turned up a few times. Its antigen is undetermined. The rearrangement joins TRBV5-1 to TRBJ1-3; D ambiguous. The receptor comes from a male donor with ankylosing spondylitis. The source material was blood, either unsorted or a sorted T cell fraction (not recorded which). For the CDR3, the DNA is TGCGCCAGCAGTGAGAGCTCTTTTGGAAACACCATATATTTT. It is translated as CASSESSFGNTIYF.